This T cell receptor (beta chain) was documented in a study of OX40 agonist ivuxolimab in advanced cancers. Overall study context: Ivuxolimab, an agonist antibody against OX40 (CD134), was given to patients.

Repertoires were generated with immunoSEQ multiplex PCR, while TCRdb's copy carries only in-frame clones and drops some. The top ten hold roughly 1.6% of the sample, which has more than 60,000 clones, roughly four fifths seen once. The study sampled blood at baseline, cycle 4 day 1, and cycle 7 day 1. This CDR3 has 14 residues. Germline V gene lookup returns CDR1 SGHRS and CDR2 YFSETQ. V shed 6 bases and J 3 bases; nucleotides not matched to a gene: 5. This TCR derives from an adult with an advanced solid tumor such as melanoma, head and neck, liver or kidney cancer. The source was CD4+ or CD8+ T cells sorted from blood, collected in a trial of the OX40 agonist ivuxolimab. The V gene is TRBV5-1, the J gene TRBJ2-2, with 7 bases that match TRBD1. This chain's CDR3 is CASKTGPDTGELFF. The CDR3 bases are TGCGCCAGCAAGACAGGGCCGGACACCGGGGAGCTGTTTTTT.